The present T cell receptor beta chain was sequenced within a study of T cell responses to AZD1222 COVID-19 vaccine. Regarding the study as a whole: Most donors were white British, females outnumbered males, and clonal diversity was possibly underestimated.

The germline V gene has CDR1 LNHNV and CDR2 YYDKDF (reference sequence). The V gene lost 0 bases and the J gene lost 5 bases, with 11 bases spanning the gap. This CDR3 has 15 amino acids. TCRdb's copy holds only in-frame clones and misses some; the assay was immunoSEQ multiplex PCR. The sample holds roughly 150,000 clones, approximately 86% seen once. This clone was found once. Antigen specificity is unknown. The V call is TRBV15, the J call TRBJ2-1; D gene unclear. The sequence was obtained from an adult who had recovered from COVID-19. The source material was peripheral blood, sampled after recovery from COVID-19. The CDR3 DNA follows: TGTGCCACCAGCAGAGATAGAAACAGCGACAATGAGCAGTTCTTC. This translates into CATSRDRNSDNEQFF.